These 20 T cell receptor beta chains came from one sample sequenced in a study of T-cell reconstitution after alpha-beta-depleted transplantation in children. During its preparation, the TCRbeta library received unique molecular identifiers. TCRdb fed the PCR reads into MiXCR, producing one record per CDR3 protein. The data contain under 750,000 distinct CDR3 sequences, approximately 22% of them seen just once; the ten biggest clones take up around 14%. The sample here was PBMCs, mostly from graft donor cells, taken 360 days after TCRalphabeta/CD19-depleted stem cell transplant. The source of these receptors is a boy in the first two years of life who had a stem cell transplant for acute myeloid leukemia, so the T cells may come from the graft donor.

The rearrangement joins TRBV15 to TRBJ2-1, with 8 bases that match TRBD1. Trimming cost V 3 bases and J 8 bases; bases outside gene matches: 15. CDR1 is LNHNV and CDR2 is YYDKDF in the germline V gene (reference sequence). The CDR3 length is 17 residues. The CDR3 region has the DNA TGTGCCACCAGCAGCCCCAAGGGGGACAGGCCATACCATGAGCAGTTCTTC. Translation gives CATSSPKGDRPYHEQFF.

This clonotype was observed a few times. The chain is built from TRBV6-1 and TRBJ2-5; the D is unclear. Germline V lookup: CDR1 MNHNS, CDR2 SASEGT. The CDR3 is 14 amino acids. V was pared by 1 base and J by 5 bases, with 11 bases between. CDR3 bases: TGTGCCAGCAGTGAAGGGAACGGTTGGGAGACCCAGTACTTC. This translates into CASSEGNGWETQYF.

This clonotype was recorded a few times. V usage is TRBV7-9 and J usage is TRBJ2-1, with 9 bases that match TRBD1. V dropped 4 bases and J dropped 6; count of bases not matched to a gene: 7. The CDR3 covers 15 residues. The germline CDR1 and CDR2 sequences are SEHNR and FQNEAQ (reference sequence). This CDR3 reads CASSYGQGIGNEQFF. CDR3 DNA: TGTGCCAGCAGCTACGGACAGGGGATAGGCAATGAGCAGTTCTTC.

This clonotype was observed at least ten times. The rearrangement joins TRBV7-2 to TRBJ2-2; the D is unclear. In germline, CDR1 is SGHTA, CDR2 FQGNSA. This CDR3 has 13 residues. Between the trimmed V and J ends, which lost 1 base and 3 bases, there was a span of 3 bases. The CDR3 loop is CASSLGYTGELFF. The DNA of the CDR3 is TGTGCCAGCAGCTTAGGGTACACCGGGGAGCTGTTTTTT.

This clonotype was recorded a few times. This chain links TRBV20-1 with TRBJ2-3; D is ambiguous. Germline V gives CDR1 DFQATT, CDR2 SNEGSKA (reference sequence). The CDR3 extends over 11 amino acids. V was pared by 3 bases and J by 6 bases, with 7 bases between. The chain's CDR3 is CSARDADTQYF. As DNA, the CDR3 is TGCAGTGCTAGGGATGCTGATACGCAGTATTTT.

This clonotype was observed at least ten times. The chain uses TRBV20-1 and TRBJ2-1, with D hard to call. The CDR3 runs 15 residues. Trimming left V 0 bases short and J 4 bases short, with 13 bases between. CDR1 and CDR2 from the germline V gene are DFQATT and SNEGSKA (reference sequence). CDR3 sequence: CSARDSSDAYNEQFF. CDR3 nucleotide sequence: TGCAGTGCTAGAGATTCGTCGGACGCGTACAATGAGCAGTTCTTC.

The J gene is TRBJ1-1, the V gene TRBV7-9, with D tentatively TRBD1 (5 bases). Germline assignment: CDR1 SEHNR and CDR2 FQNEAQ (reference sequence). The V end was cut by 2 bases, the J end by 0 bases, with 10 bases between. The CDR3 runs to 15 residues. This CDR3 reads CASSLRGQMNTEAFF. The DNA for the CDR3 is TGTGCCAGCAGCTTAAGGGGCCAGATGAACACTGAAGCTTTCTTT.

There are many counts of this clonotype. The rearrangement uses TRBV20-1 and TRBJ2-1, with D perhaps TRBD1 (8 bases). Trimming pared 3 bases from V and 4 bases from J, leaving 13 bases between. In germline, CDR1 is DFQATT, CDR2 SNEGSKA (reference sequence). The CDR3 has 14 amino acids. The CDR3, as DNA: TGCAGTGCTAGGGGGGGGACAGGTTACAATGAGCAGTTCTTC. Residues: CSARGGTGYNEQFF.

The chain uses TRBV7-8 and TRBJ2-4; 7 nucleotides align to TRBD1. J was trimmed by 2 bases and V by 3 bases; bases with no gene match: 4. The CDR3 extends over 15 amino acids. The germline V gene encodes CDR1 SGHVS and CDR2 FQNEAQ. The DNA for the CDR3 is TGTGCCAGCAGCTTTAACAGGGGTACCAAAAACATTCAGTACTTC. It translates to CASSFNRGTKNIQYF.

V and J are TRBV6-6 and TRBJ1-1; possibly TRBD1 for D (6 bases). Germline lookup yields CDR1 MNHNY and CDR2 SVGAGI (reference sequence). This CDR3 has 13 residues. V was pared by 0 bases and J by 8 bases, with 10 bases between. The CDR3: CASSYSRQDEAFF. CDR3 nucleotide sequence: TGTGCCAGCAGTTACTCGCGACAGGACGAAGCTTTCTTT.

The chain uses TRBV7-6 and TRBJ1-1, with D possibly matching TRBD1 (5 bases). The CDR3 totals 15 residues. Germline lookup yields CDR1 SGHVS and CDR2 FNYEAQ. V lost 2 bases and J 5 bases, leaving 15 bases between the germline ends. CDR3 region: CASSLTIGGRTEAFF. The CDR3, as DNA: TGTGCCAGCAGCTTAACGATCGGGGGACGAACTGAAGCTTTCTTT.

This clonotype has a count of ten or more. J is TRBJ1-2 and V is TRBV29-1, with 9 positions matching TRBD1. Trimming removed 4 bases from V and 7 bases from J; junction bases left unmatched: 10. This CDR3 region has 14 residues. Germline values: CDR1 SQVTM, CDR2 ANQGSEA. The CDR3 region is CSVGTGDVLTGYTF. The CDR3 DNA reads TGCAGCGTTGGGACAGGGGACGTTCTAACTGGCTACACCTTC.

V and J are TRBV7-3 and TRBJ2-1, with 9 bases identical to TRBD2. V was pared by 1 base and J by 8 bases, with 6 bases of the junction left unmatched. Germline CDR1 is SGHTA and CDR2 is FQGTGA. The CDR3 loop spans 15 amino acids. CDR3 bases: TGTGCCAGCAGCTTAAGTGCGGGGGGGCGGGATGAGCAGTTCTTC. Residues: CASSLSAGGRDEQFF.

In this sample, this clonotype turned up many times. The J gene is TRBJ2-2, the V gene TRBV29-1, with 11 bases that match TRBD2. The ends lost 1 base at V and 0 bases at J; junction bases unmatched: 10. CDR1 is SQVTM and CDR2 is ANQGSEA in the germline V gene. CDR3 size: 19 residues. The CDR3 spells CSVEGWASGGIANTGELFF. CDR3 in DNA: TGCAGCGTTGAAGGTTGGGCTAGCGGGGGGATCGCGAACACCGGGGAGCTGTTTTTT.

The chain couples TRBV4-2 to TRBJ2-3, with D hard to call. Trimming removed 4 bases from V and 0 bases from J, with 14 bases in between. Germline CDR1 LGHNA, CDR2 YNFKEQ. The CDR3 is 16 residues long. The CDR3 DNA follows: TGTGCCAGCAGCCCAACCAGTACATCGAGCACAGATACGCAGTATTTT. As protein: CASSPTSTSSTDTQYF.

The CDR3 here is CASSYWQQGSSGANVLTF. In nucleotides, the CDR3 is TGTGCCAGCAGTTACTGGCAACAGGGGTCCTCTGGGGCCAACGTCCTGACTTTC. The rearrangement links TRBV6-5 to TRBJ2-6, with 7 bases lining up with TRBD1. V was clipped by 1 base and J by 0 bases; unmatched bases: 6. Looked up from germline, CDR1 is MNHEY and CDR2 is SVGAGI. The CDR3 covers 18 residues.

This clonotype came up a few times. This rearrangement joins TRBV20-1 to TRBJ2-5; D possibly corresponds to TRBD2 (6 bases). The germline gives CDR1 DFQATT, CDR2 SNEGSKA (reference sequence). V was shortened by 7 bases and J by 3 bases, with 9 bases between the two germline ends. CDR3 length: 11 amino acids. The CDR3 loop is CSGEVKETQYF. Here the CDR3 DNA reads TGCAGTGGGGAGGTAAAAGAGACCCAGTACTTC.

The chain joins TRBV7-8 to TRBJ2-3; D perhaps matches TRBD1 (6 bases). The V gene lost 5 bases and the J gene lost 0 bases, with 15 bases spanning the gap. Germline CDR1 SGHVS, CDR2 FQNEAQ. The CDR3 totals 16 residues. CDR3 sequence reads: CASSKGDGASTDTQYF. DNA for the CDR3: TGTGCCAGCAGCAAGGGGGACGGTGCTAGCACAGATACGCAGTATTTT.

The genes are TRBV12-3 or TRBV12-4 and TRBJ1-5, with 7 nucleotides matching TRBD1. The CDR3 has 15 amino acids. V gave up 1 base and J gave up 3 bases; unmatched junction bases: 3. CDR3 DNA sequence: TGTGCCAGCAGTTTAGAGGGACAGCTCAATCAGCCCCAGCATTTT. Translating it yields CASSLEGQLNQPQHF.

The chain combines TRBV20-1 with TRBJ2-5; the D gene is possibly TRBD2 (5 bases). The CDR3 runs 12 residues. CDR1 is DFQATT, CDR2 SNEGSKA, per germline (reference sequence). V lost 6 bases to trimming and J lost 4 bases, with 12 bases between them. The CDR3: CSALGRGETQYF. CDR3 DNA: TGCAGTGCCCTTGGACGGGGAGAGACCCAGTACTTC.